This T cell receptor beta chain was found in a study of glioma-infiltrating T cells. Study observations and caveats: Non-neoplastic patients had below-expected tissue-blood divergence, while all gliomas exceeded expectation.

The V and J ends lost 3 bases and 7 bases respectively, with 15 bases between them. The CDR3 loop spans 14 amino acids. The germline CDR1 and CDR2 sequences are LNHDA and SQIVND (reference sequence). TCR alpha and beta CDR3 regions were amplified from RNA using iRepertoire nested multiplex PCR. One-step reverse transcription and amplification started from around 100-400 ng of tissue mRNA or PBMC total RNA. TCRdb re-analysed the multiplex PCR reads in MiXCR, keeping a single row per CDR3 protein. The table lists around 97,000 distinct CDR3 sequences, about 28% of them singletons. The table lists this clonotype with a few counts. The antigen remains undetermined.

The rearrangement links TRBV19 to TRBJ1-1; D gene unclear. This receptor was taken from a human donor with low-grade glioma or glioblastoma, undergoing nonglioma brain surgery, or in good health (not recorded which). Sequencing was performed on glioma tissue, nonneoplastic brain tissue, or PBMCs (not recorded which). The CDR3 loop reads CASSIAGPAREAFF. CDR3 DNA sequence: TGTGCCAGTAGTATCGCCGGGCCAGCCCGTGAAGCTTTCTTT.